This TCR beta chain appears in the sequencing data of a study of T-cell memory formation after mild COVID-19. About the study: The TCR clusters were mostly specific to one donor.

A few counts support this clonotype. Germline CDR1 and CDR2: SEHNR and FQNEAQ (reference sequence). The CDR3 spans 15 residues. With 5 bases clipped from V and 5 bases from J, the junction kept 9 bases outside the gene matches. Using constant-segment primers, 5'RACE produced TCR alpha and TCR beta cDNA libraries carrying sample barcodes and UMIs. A single record per CDR3 protein comes from TCRdb applying MiXCR to the 5' RACE reads. The table lists hundreds of thousands of distinct CDR3 sequences, around 16% of them singletons. The receptor's source is a man aged 18 to 30 who had mild COVID-19 (a few samples of this study predate the infection). Cell type and time point are not known. V gene TRBV7-9 combines with J gene TRBJ2-5; TRBD1 aligns across 9 bases. The sample taken for sequencing was PBMCs or a T cell subset sorted from them (not recorded which). The chain's CDR3 is CASSRGQGIGETQYF. CDR3 DNA sequence: TGTGCCAGCAGCCGAGGACAGGGGATAGGGGAGACCCAGTACTTC.